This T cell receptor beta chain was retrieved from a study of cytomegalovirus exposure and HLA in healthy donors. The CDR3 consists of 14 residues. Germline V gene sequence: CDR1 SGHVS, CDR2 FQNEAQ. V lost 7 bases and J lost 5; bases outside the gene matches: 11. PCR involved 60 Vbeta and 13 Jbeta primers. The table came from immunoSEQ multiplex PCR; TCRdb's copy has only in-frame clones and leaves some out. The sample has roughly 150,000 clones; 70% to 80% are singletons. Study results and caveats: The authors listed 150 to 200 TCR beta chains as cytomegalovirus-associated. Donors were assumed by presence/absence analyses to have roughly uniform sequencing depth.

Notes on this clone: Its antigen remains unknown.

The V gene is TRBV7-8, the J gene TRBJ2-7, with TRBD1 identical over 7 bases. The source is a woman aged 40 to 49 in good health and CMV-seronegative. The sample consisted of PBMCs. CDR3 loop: CASTLLGDSDEQYF. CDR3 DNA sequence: TGTGCCAGCACCCTACTCGGGGACAGCGACGAGCAGTACTTC.